A single sample gave rise to the 22 T cell receptor beta chains below, sequenced in a study of blood T cell repertoires in COVID-19. Repertoires were generated with immunoSEQ multiplex PCR, while TCRdb's copy carries only in-frame clones and drops some. The sample shows 250,000 to 300,000 clones, 70% to 90% of them seen only once. Sequenced material: peripheral blood. These receptors originate from a middle-aged woman with acute or convalescent COVID-19.

CDR3 DNA sequence: TGTGCCAGCAGTGAGACTAGCGGGGGCGCGAAGGGACAGTTCTTC. It encodes CASSETSGGAKGQFF. The V and J genes are TRBV6-1 and TRBJ2-1, with TRBD2 matching 12 bases. Germline loops: CDR1 MNHNS, CDR2 SASEGT. J was trimmed by 13 bases and V by 3 bases; bases with no gene match: 10. The CDR3 extends over 15 amino acids.

This chain joins TRBV28 and TRBJ1-4; D is possibly TRBD1 (5 bases). CDR1 is MDHEN and CDR2 is SYDVKM in the germline V gene. Trimming left V 4 bases short and J 7 bases short, with 10 bases between. The CDR3 contains 13 residues. Here the CDR3 DNA reads TGTGCCAGCAGTTGGGGGAGGGCTGAAAAACTGTTTTTT. It encodes CASSWGRAEKLFF.

This clone was seen a single time. The chain employs TRBV5-5 and TRBJ1-2, with 8 bases matching TRBD1. With 4 bases clipped from V and 7 bases from J, the junction kept 9 bases outside the gene matches. The germline V gene has CDR1 SGHKS and CDR2 YYEKEE (reference sequence). The CDR3 sequence is 14 residues long. CDR3 loop: CASSLTGGTGGYTF. The CDR3 nucleotides read TGTGCCAGCAGCCTCACAGGGGGGACGGGTGGCTACACCTTC.

The rearrangement joins TRBV5-1 to TRBJ1-2; D unclear. V shed 2 bases and J shed 4 bases, with 21 bases lying between them. The germline gives CDR1 SGHRS, CDR2 YFSETQ. CDR3 length equals 17 residues. CDR3: CASSFIGYLAPFYGYTF. The CDR3 coding sequence is TGCGCCAGCAGCTTTATCGGATACCTAGCCCCTTTCTATGGCTACACCTTC.

The chain uses TRBV12-3 or TRBV12-4 and TRBJ2-7; no clear D gene. The CDR3 runs 11 residues. The V and J ends lost 7 bases and 7 bases respectively, with 11 bases between them. Here the CDR3 reads CASTKLKEQYV. CDR3 nucleotide sequence: TGTGCCAGCACCAAACTCAAAGAGCAGTACGTC.

V and J are TRBV7-2 and TRBJ2-1; 10 bases match TRBD2. Losses at the gene ends were 6 bases for V and 1 base for J; bases not matched to a gene: 6. CDR1 SGHTA and CDR2 FQGNSA come from the germline V gene. CDR3 size: 16 residues. The CDR3 sequence is CASSFVAGGSYNEQFF. CDR3 bases: TGTGCCAGCAGTTTCGTAGCGGGGGGATCCTACAATGAGCAGTTCTTC. The full variable domain, with the rest looked up from reference TRBV7-2 and TRBJ2-1, is GAGVSQSPSNKVTEKGKDVELRCDPISGHTALYWYRQSLGQGLEFLIYFQGNSAPDKSGLPSDRFSAERTGGSVSTLTIQRTQQEDSAVYLCASSFVAGGSYNEQFFGPGTRLTVL.

The chain recombines TRBV5-1 with TRBJ2-1, with 9 bases aligning to TRBD1. The CDR3 contains 15 residues. The germline V gene encodes CDR1 SGHRS and CDR2 YFSETQ. The ends lost 4 bases at V and 9 bases at J; junction bases unmatched: 11. Written as DNA, the CDR3 is TGCGCCAGCAGCGCTCTGACAGGGGGTAGCGGTGAGCAGTTCTTC. This codes for CASSALTGGSGEQFF.

This clone is a singleton in its sample. V usage is TRBV24-1 and J usage is TRBJ1-1; TRBD1 is a possible D gene (5 bases). The CDR3 loop spans 12 amino acids. CDR1 KGHDR and CDR2 SFDVKD come from the germline V gene. The germline V and J ends were trimmed by 8 bases and 1 base, with 7 bases remaining between them. The CDR3 DNA sequence: TGTGCCACCAATGACAGGAACACTGAAGCTTTCTTT. Encoded protein: CATNDRNTEAFF.

The chain joins TRBV10-3 to TRBJ2-5; TRBD1 matches 10 bases. With 4 bases clipped from V and 4 bases from J, the junction kept 3 bases outside the gene matches. The CDR3 sequence is 14 residues long. In germline, CDR1 is ENHRY, CDR2 SYGVKD. The CDR3 nucleotides read TGTGCCATCAGTGGGGGACAGGGGTTAGAGACCCAGTACTTC. Protein sequence: CAISGGQGLETQYF.

V is TRBV3-1 (or the pseudogene TRBV3-2) and J is TRBJ2-1, with D possibly being TRBD2 (7 bases). This CDR3 is 16 amino acids long. Germline V gene sequence: CDR1 LGHDT, CDR2 YNNKEL (reference sequence). Trimming removed 4 bases at V and 3 bases at J, with 16 bases between. The CDR3 sequence: CASSREGGGGYNEQFF. Written as DNA, the CDR3 is TGTGCCAGCAGCCGGGAAGGAGGGGGGGGCTACAATGAGCAGTTCTTC.

This clone was counted a single time. This sequence joins TRBV5-6 and TRBJ2-5, with 7 positions matching TRBD2. The CDR3 runs 14 residues. Germline-derived CDR1 and CDR2 are SGHDT and YYEEEE. Trimming at V came to 0 bases and at J to 5 bases, leaving 4 bases not matched to a gene. CDR3 coding DNA: TGTGCCAGCAGCTTGGCGGGGGGTTTGGAGACCCAGTACTTC. It codes for CASSLAGGLETQYF.

The J gene is TRBJ1-4, the V gene TRBV7-9; D possibly corresponds to TRBD1 (5 bases). Deletions cut 2 bases from V and 8 bases from J, with 18 bases between. This CDR3 comprises 16 residues. From germline, CDR1 is SEHNR and CDR2 FQNEAQ (reference sequence). CDR3 bases: TGTGCCAGCAGCTTAATCACAGGAGCCCCCAAGGAAAAACTGTTTTTT. This codes for CASSLITGAPKEKLFF.

The chain uses TRBV5-1 and TRBJ1-3, with a possible D match to TRBD1 (5 bases). V was clipped by 2 bases and J by 4 bases, with 13 bases between them. This CDR3 region has 15 residues. The germline V gene has CDR1 SGHRS and CDR2 YFSETQ. CDR3 sequence: CASSFWGVQGNTIYF. The CDR3 DNA reads TGCGCCAGCAGCTTTTGGGGCGTACAAGGAAACACCATATATTTT.

The chain links TRBV5-1 to TRBJ1-1; D is undetermined. Germline CDR1 reads SGHRS; CDR2 reads YFSETQ. The CDR3 loop spans 12 amino acids. V was clipped by 4 bases and J by 8 bases, with 12 bases between them. CDR3 protein: CASSGTVGEAFF. The CDR3 DNA reads as TGCGCCAGCAGCGGTACGGTCGGGGAAGCTTTCTTT.

V is TRBV20-1 and J is TRBJ1-2; D possibly corresponds to TRBD1 (5 bases). V lost 3 bases and J 4 bases, leaving 18 bases between the germline ends. The CDR3 sequence is 15 residues long. Germline assignment: CDR1 DFQATT and CDR2 SNEGSKA (reference sequence). In nucleotides, the CDR3 is TGCAGTGCTAGTCGATCGGGGGAGGGAGGCTATGGCTACACCTTC. This codes for CSASRSGEGGYGYTF.

The chain recombines TRBV15 with TRBJ2-2; a weak D match, TRBD1 (6 bases). The germline gives CDR1 LNHNV, CDR2 YYDKDF (reference sequence). CDR3 length: 15 residues. Trimming shortened V by 1 base and J by 4 bases, and 10 bases separated the two germline ends. CDR3 DNA sequence: TGTGCCACCAGCAGAGGACAGGCTAGCACCGGGGAGCTGTTTTTT. It codes for CATSRGQASTGELFF.

This clone has a single count. This chain links TRBV5-6 with TRBJ1-2; D not certain. The CDR3 is 15 residues long. The V and J ends lost 1 base and 4 bases respectively, with 14 bases between them. Looked up from germline, CDR1 is SGHDT and CDR2 is YYEEEE. The CDR3 here is CASSLTDTLGYGYTF. The CDR3 DNA sequence: TGTGCCAGCAGCTTGACAGATACCTTGGGCTATGGCTACACCTTC.

V gene TRBV24-1 combines with J gene TRBJ1-2; D gene uncertain. Germline CDR1 KGHDR, CDR2 SFDVKD. The CDR3 extends over 14 amino acids. Trimming removed 4 bases at V and 4 bases at J, with 12 bases between. The CDR3 coding sequence is TGTGCCACCAGTGAAGAGCCAAATGGCTATGGCTACACCTTC. This codes for CATSEEPNGYGYTF.

J is TRBJ1-2 and V is TRBV21-1; the table calls TRBD1, which could not be checked here. TRBV21-1 is labeled a pseudogene. This CDR3 has 16 amino acids. CDR3 loop: CASSTKRVQGYYGYTF. CDR3 DNA: TGTGCCAGCAGCACAAAGAGAGTACAGGGGTATTATGGCTACACCTTC.

The V and J genes are TRBV27 and TRBJ1-6, with D uncertain. The CDR3 length is 15 residues. CDR1 is MNHEY, CDR2 SMNVEV, per germline (reference sequence). V gave up 4 bases and J gave up 2 bases, with 9 bases separating them. The CDR3 DNA reads TGTGCCAGCAGTTACCGGGTACCCTATAATTCACCCCTCCACTTT. This encodes CASSYRVPYNSPLHF.

This sequence joins TRBV5-6 and TRBJ2-3; 9 bases match TRBD1. From germline, CDR1 is SGHDT and CDR2 YYEEEE. V gave up 2 bases and J gave up 7 bases; unmatched junction bases: 5. The CDR3 is 14 amino acids. CDR3 loop: CASSFGQGPNTQYF. In nucleotides, the CDR3 is TGTGCCAGCAGCTTCGGACAGGGGCCCAATACGCAGTATTTT.

This chain connects TRBV7-8 to TRBJ1-3, with 9 bases identical to TRBD1. After removal of 5 bases from V and 10 bases from J, the junction contained 9 bases not matched to a gene. Germline CDR1 is SGHVS and CDR2 is FQNEAQ. The CDR3 runs to 14 residues. In DNA, the CDR3 is TGTGCCAGCAGCCCAACCGGGACAGGGTTAACCATATATTTT. This encodes CASSPTGTGLTIYF.